This TCR beta chain was obtained from a study of blood T cell repertoires in COVID-19. Overall study context: Researchers got acute and convalescent COVID-19 samples from the United States, Italy and Spain. The cDNA or gDNA used as material had been derived from T cells, B-cell-depleted T cells, or PBMCs.

The CDR3 length is 12 residues. The germline V gene encodes CDR1 MDHEN and CDR2 SYDVKM. The V end lost 9 bases, the J end lost 7 bases, and 13 bases lay between the germline ends. As handled by the study authors: Reference gene primer amplification in the assay estimated nucleated cell counts. Sequenced by immunoSEQ multiplex PCR; TCRdb stores in-frame clones only, minus some. V and J calls plus clone size are reproduced from that table; the DNA served to infer D and trimming. The table records about 480,000 clones, 80% to 90% of them present only once. Sequenced material: peripheral blood. This sequence joins TRBV28 and TRBJ1-5, with a weak D call TRBD1 (6 bases). The clonotype was recovered from a woman aged 30 to 39 with acute or convalescent COVID-19. The CDR3 here is CASFRGQQPQHF. For the CDR3, the DNA is TGTGCCAGTTTCAGGGGCCAGCAGCCCCAGCATTTT.